What follows are 23 T cell receptor beta chains derived from one specimen sequenced in a study of T cells after yellow fever vaccination. TCRdb reprocessed the 5' RACE reads via MiXCR and lists one record per CDR3 protein. The sample holds some 500,000 distinct CDR3 sequences; roughly 12% are singletons and the top ten take about 14%. The sequencing used PBMCs, collected on the day of the yellow fever booster vaccination. The receptors were gathered from a man aged 25 to 45 who received the YFV17D yellow fever vaccine.

This clonotype was observed a few times. This chain connects TRBV7-9 to TRBJ2-7; D is ambiguous. The CDR3 spans 12 residues. The germline CDR1 and CDR2 sequences are SEHNR and FQNEAQ (reference sequence). The germline V and J ends were trimmed by 5 bases and 7 bases, with 12 bases remaining between them. CDR3 residues: CASSPPTEEQYF. The DNA of the CDR3 is TGTGCCAGCAGCCCTCCTACGGAGGAGCAGTACTTC. Full variable domain (outside the CDR3, taken from reference TRBV7-9 and TRBJ2-7): DTGVSQNPRHKITKRGQNVTFRCDPISEHNRLYWYRQTLGQGPEFLTYFQNEAQLEKSRLLSDRFSAERPKGSFSTLEIQRTEQGDSAMYLCASSPPTEEQYFGPGTRLTVT.

The J gene is TRBJ2-1, the V gene TRBV11-2; the D gene could be TRBD1 or TRBD2 (5 bases each). The CDR3 consists of 14 residues. Trimming took 5 bases from V and 6 from J, leaving 14 bases between them. Germline assignment: CDR1 SGHAT and CDR2 FQNNGV. The CDR3 nucleotides read TGTGCCAGCAGCCAGGTGGGGGTAGCCAATGAGCAGTTCTTC. Translated: CASSQVGVANEQFF. Using reference TRBV11-2 and TRBJ2-1 for the parts outside the CDR3, the full variable domain is EAGVAQSPRYKIIEKRQSVAFWCNPISGHATLYWYQQILGQGPKLLIQFQNNGVVDDSQLPKDRFSAERLKGVDSTLKIQPAKLEDSAVYLCASSQVGVANEQFFGPGTRLTVL.

The chain uses TRBV6-5 and TRBJ2-3, with unresolved D. Germline loops: CDR1 MNHEY, CDR2 SVGAGI. V dropped 5 bases and J dropped 6 bases, with 9 bases sitting between them. The CDR3 is 12 residues long. CDR3 sequence: CASSDPKDTQYF. CDR3 sequence (DNA): TGTGCCAGCAGTGACCCGAAGGATACGCAGTATTTT.

This clonotype was seen a few times. The chain links TRBV14 to TRBJ1-1, with 9 positions matching TRBD1. Unmatched junction bases numbered 6, after V lost 6 bases and J lost 4 bases. CDR1 SGHDN and CDR2 FVKESK come from the germline V gene. The CDR3 contains 14 residues. Here the CDR3 reads CASRNRGHITEAFF. The CDR3 coding sequence is TGTGCCAGCAGGAACAGGGGGCATATCACTGAAGCTTTCTTT.

This sequence joins TRBV25-1 and TRBJ2-7, with D possibly TRBD2 on 5 matching bases. This CDR3 is 14 amino acids long. The ends were cut back, 6 bases at V and 1 base at J, with 13 bases in the middle. CDR1 and CDR2 (germline): MGHDK, SYGVNS. CDR3 amino acids: CASRGGLSSYEQYF. CDR3 nucleotide sequence: TGTGCCAGCAGAGGCGGGCTATCTTCCTACGAGCAGTACTTC.

In this sample, this clonotype turned up many times. The chain has TRBV27 and TRBJ2-7, with 9 bases aligning to TRBD1. The germline gives CDR1 MNHEY, CDR2 SMNVEV (reference sequence). J was trimmed by 3 bases and V by 2 bases; bases with no gene match: 11. This CDR3 has 17 amino acids. Here the CDR3 reads CASSLSSPSGQGYEQYF. CDR3 in DNA: TGTGCCAGCAGTTTAAGTAGTCCATCGGGACAGGGCTACGAGCAGTACTTC.

This clonotype has more than one count but fewer than ten. The CDR3 DNA is TGCGCCAGCAGCTTGAGCAGCTCCGAGGAGACCCAGTACTTC. Translating gives CASSLSSSEETQYF. The rearrangement joins TRBV5-1 to TRBJ2-5, with no clear D. Trimming shortened V by 1 base and J by 5 bases, and 12 bases separated the two germline ends. Germline-derived CDR1 and CDR2 are SGHRS and YFSETQ. The CDR3 runs 14 residues.

This sequence joins TRBV7-9 and TRBJ2-5, with D maybe TRBD2 (5 bases). CDR1 SEHNR and CDR2 FQNEAQ come from the germline V gene (reference sequence). The CDR3 is 15 residues long. V was clipped by 2 bases and J by 2 bases, with 12 bases between them. CDR3 region: CASSLLAPLQETQYF. CDR3 sequence (DNA): TGTGCCAGCAGCTTACTAGCCCCGCTTCAAGAGACCCAGTACTTC.

This clonotype has ten or more counts. This rearrangement joins TRBV12-3 or TRBV12-4 to TRBJ2-5; D gene uncertain. Trimming cost V 4 bases and J 7 bases, with 7 bases left between them. The length of the CDR3 is 11 residues. CDR3 in amino acids: CASSYGATQYF. The DNA of the CDR3 is TGTGCCAGCAGTTATGGAGCGACCCAGTACTTC.

This clonotype was counted between two and nine times. The chain combines TRBV5-1 with TRBJ1-2; weak D call: TRBD1 (5 bases). Trimming stripped 0 bases from V and 6 bases from J, with 12 bases between. CDR3 length: 14 amino acids. The germline V gene has CDR1 SGHRS and CDR2 YFSETQ. CDR3 residues: CASSLEGRANGYTF. In DNA form, the CDR3 reads TGCGCCAGCAGCTTGGAAGGCAGGGCCAATGGCTACACCTTC.

The table lists this clonotype with many counts. V usage is TRBV18 and J usage is TRBJ1-4, with D unresolved. V lost 6 bases and J lost 5, with 4 bases in between. This CDR3 is built from 11 residues. Germline CDR1 is KGHSH and CDR2 is LQKENI. The CDR3 sequence is CASSRNEKLFF. The CDR3 DNA sequence: TGTGCCAGCTCGCGAAATGAAAAACTGTTTTTT.

The gene calls are TRBV20-1 and TRBJ2-3; no firm D call. V was shortened by 4 bases and J by 3 bases, with 11 bases between the two germline ends. The CDR3 contains 13 residues. CDR1 and CDR2 from the germline V gene are DFQATT and SNEGSKA (reference sequence). In DNA, the CDR3 is TGCAGTGCTAAACCGGGCTCAACAGATACGCAGTATTTT. Protein sequence: CSAKPGSTDTQYF.

This chain connects TRBV4-3 to TRBJ2-3; TRBD2 matches at 14 bases. V was clipped by 2 bases and J by 5 bases; unmatched bases: 6. Germline V gene data show CDR1 as LGHNA and CDR2 as YSLEER. The CDR3 extends over 17 amino acids. The CDR3 spells CASSQPTSGRARDTQYF. CDR3 sequence (DNA): TGCGCCAGCAGCCAACCGACTAGCGGGAGGGCCCGAGATACGCAGTATTTT.

This clonotype was seen ten or more times. At one of its ends the junction is not consistent with the germline gene, which may arise from a read error. V gene TRBV12-3 or TRBV12-4 combines with J gene TRBJ2-7; D uncertain. This CDR3 has 14 residues. In DNA, the CDR3 is TGTGCCAGCAGCTTAGGTGGCCGCTCCTACGAGCAGTACTTC. Amino acid sequence: CASSLGGRSYEQYF.

This clonotype has a count of ten or more. The rearrangement joins TRBV7-2 to TRBJ2-7; either TRBD1 or TRBD2 may supply D (5 bases each). This CDR3 has 12 amino acids. Germline assignment: CDR1 SGHTA and CDR2 FQGNSA. Trimming cost V 5 bases and J 7 bases, with 12 bases left between them. The CDR3 protein is CASSRDGQEQYF. The CDR3 DNA follows: TGTGCCAGCAGCCGGGACGGGCAGGAGCAGTACTTC.

A word on this clonotype: A much more abundant neighbour one base away suggests this may be a read error. This chain joins TRBV6-5 and TRBJ2-2; the match to TRBD1 covers 10 bases. Germline values: CDR1 MNHEY, CDR2 SVGAGI. V was clipped by 4 bases and J by 5 bases; unmatched bases: 7. The CDR3 sequence is 16 residues long. The CDR3 DNA sequence: TGTGCCAGCAGTTCCAATGACAGGGGGCTTACCGGGGAGCTGTTTTTT. This translates into CASSSNDRGLTGELFF.

This clonotype has only a few counts. This sequence joins TRBV12-3 or TRBV12-4 and TRBJ1-1, with TRBD1 matching over 9 bases. This CDR3 has 15 amino acids. V shed 7 bases, J shed 2 bases, and the junction held 8 bases outside the gene matches. Here the CDR3 DNA reads TGTGCCAGCACCATCCTGGACAGGGGAAACACTGAAGCTTTCTTT. Its translation: CASTILDRGNTEAFF.

The V call is TRBV20-1, the J call TRBJ2-3; D unclear. In germline, CDR1 is DFQATT, CDR2 SNEGSKA (reference sequence). Trimming removed 4 bases from V and 0 bases from J, with 14 bases in between. The CDR3 is made up of 15 amino acids. CDR3 loop: CSATMASTSTDTQYF. For the CDR3, the DNA is TGCAGTGCTACCATGGCGTCTACCAGCACAGATACGCAGTATTTT.

This chain links TRBV20-1 with TRBJ2-3; D gene ambiguous. This CDR3 has 15 residues. CDR1 DFQATT and CDR2 SNEGSKA come from the germline V gene (reference sequence). V lost 4 bases and J 0 bases, leaving 14 bases between the germline ends. CDR3 coding DNA: TGCAGTGCTATCCCTCGGGCTAGAAGCACAGATACGCAGTATTTT. Encoded protein: CSAIPRARSTDTQYF.

In its sample, this clonotype was seen once. The chain links TRBV5-1 to TRBJ2-1; a possible D gene is TRBD1 (5 bases). V lost 0 bases and J 9 bases, leaving 13 bases between the germline ends. The CDR3 is made up of 14 amino acids. The germline V gene has CDR1 SGHRS and CDR2 YFSETQ. The CDR3 loop reads CASSLDTGYSEQFF. The DNA for the CDR3 is TGCGCCAGCAGCTTGGATACAGGTTATAGTGAGCAGTTCTTC.

This clonotype occurred a few times. The V and J genes are TRBV6-5 and TRBJ1-1, with 10 bases lining up with TRBD1. Unmatched junction bases numbered 2, after V lost 0 bases and J lost 4 bases. Per the germline V gene, CDR1 is MNHEY and CDR2 is SVGAGI. The CDR3 runs to 15 residues. The CDR3 is CASSYSGTGVTEAFF. CDR3 in DNA: TGTGCCAGCAGTTACTCCGGGACAGGGGTCACTGAAGCTTTCTTT.

This sequence joins TRBV5-1 and TRBJ2-7, with unresolved D. Germline CDR1 is SGHRS and CDR2 is YFSETQ. V was trimmed by 6 bases and J by 2 bases, leaving 12 bases between them. The CDR3 is 13 amino acids. The DNA of the CDR3 is TGCGCCAGCAAAGATTCTGGGACCTACGAGCAGTACTTC. Amino acids: CASKDSGTYEQYF.

The V call is TRBV6-2 or TRBV6-3, the J call TRBJ2-3; 9 nucleotides agree with TRBD1. This CDR3 has 15 amino acids. V gave up 2 bases and J gave up 6 bases; unmatched junction bases: 6. The V gene's germline CDR1 is MNHEY and CDR2 SVGEGT. The CDR3 loop is CASSYLGQGRDTQYF. DNA for the CDR3: TGTGCCAGCAGTTACCTGGGACAGGGTCGGGATACGCAGTATTTT.